The entry that follows covers one TCR beta chain sequence. Germline values: CDR1 PRHDT, CDR2 FYEKMQ (reference sequence). The CDR3 is 14 residues long. V was pared by 1 base and J by 7 bases, with 10 bases between. These data originate in a study of T cell responses to AZD1222 COVID-19 vaccine. For the study at large: Samples with a second dose at about 4 or about 12 weeks were pooled together.

Profiled with immunoSEQ multiplex PCR; TCRdb holds only in-frame clones, not every one. The sample shows about 78,000 clones, roughly nine tenths of them seen only once. The starting material was peripheral blood, obtained on day 0 of AZD1222 vaccination. The sequence came from an adult in good health. The chain links TRBV13 to TRBJ1-4; no reliable D call. The CDR3 here is CASSLASSSEKLFF. As DNA, the CDR3 is TGTGCCAGCAGCTTAGCGTCATCCAGTGAAAAACTGTTTTTT.